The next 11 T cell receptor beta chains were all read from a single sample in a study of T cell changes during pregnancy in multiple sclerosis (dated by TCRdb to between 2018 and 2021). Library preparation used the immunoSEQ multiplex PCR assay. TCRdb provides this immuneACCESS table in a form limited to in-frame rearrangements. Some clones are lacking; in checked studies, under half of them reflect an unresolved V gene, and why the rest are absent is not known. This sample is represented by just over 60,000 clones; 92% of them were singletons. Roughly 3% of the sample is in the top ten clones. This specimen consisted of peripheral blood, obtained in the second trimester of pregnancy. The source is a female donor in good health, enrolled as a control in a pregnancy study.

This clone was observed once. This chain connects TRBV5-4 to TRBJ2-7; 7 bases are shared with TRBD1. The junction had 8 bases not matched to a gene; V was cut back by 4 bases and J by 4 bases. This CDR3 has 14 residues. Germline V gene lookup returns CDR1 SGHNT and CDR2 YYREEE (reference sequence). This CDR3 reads CASSRDRTNYEQYF. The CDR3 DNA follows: TGTGCCAGCAGCCGGGACAGAACAAATTACGAGCAGTACTTC.

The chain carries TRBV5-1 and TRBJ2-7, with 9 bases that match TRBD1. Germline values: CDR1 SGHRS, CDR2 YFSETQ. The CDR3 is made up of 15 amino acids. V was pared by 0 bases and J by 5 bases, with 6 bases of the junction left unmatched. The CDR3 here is CASSLEGQGGNEQYF. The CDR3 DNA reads TGCGCCAGCAGCTTGGAGGGACAGGGTGGCAACGAGCAGTACTTC.

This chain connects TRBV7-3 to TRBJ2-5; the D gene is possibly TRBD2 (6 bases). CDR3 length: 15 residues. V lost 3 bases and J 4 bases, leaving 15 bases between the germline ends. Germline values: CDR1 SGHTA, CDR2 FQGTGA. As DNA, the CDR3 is TGTGCCAGCAGCTTCAGTCCGGGAGTGGCAGAGACCCAGTACTTC. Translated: CASSFSPGVAETQYF.

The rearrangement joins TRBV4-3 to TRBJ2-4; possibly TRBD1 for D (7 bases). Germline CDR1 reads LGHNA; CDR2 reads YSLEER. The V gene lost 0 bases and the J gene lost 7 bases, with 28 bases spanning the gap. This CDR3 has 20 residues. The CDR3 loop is CASSQDYQGVSGGGRNIQYF. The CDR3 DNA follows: TGCGCCAGCAGCCAAGATTATCAGGGGGTTAGCGGAGGAGGTCGGAACATTCAGTACTTC.

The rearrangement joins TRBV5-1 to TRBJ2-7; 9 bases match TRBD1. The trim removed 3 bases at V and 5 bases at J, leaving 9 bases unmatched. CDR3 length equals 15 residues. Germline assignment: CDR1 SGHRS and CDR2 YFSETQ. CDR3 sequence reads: CASSWATGGPNEQYF. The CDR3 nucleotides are TGCGCCAGCAGCTGGGCGACAGGGGGGCCCAACGAGCAGTACTTC.

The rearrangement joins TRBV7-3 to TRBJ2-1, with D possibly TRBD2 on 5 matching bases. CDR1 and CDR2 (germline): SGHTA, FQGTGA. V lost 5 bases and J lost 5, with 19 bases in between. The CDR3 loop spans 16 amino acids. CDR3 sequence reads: CASSLSPHRGNNEQFF. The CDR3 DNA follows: TGTGCCAGCAGCCTATCGCCCCACCGGGGAAACAATGAGCAGTTCTTC.

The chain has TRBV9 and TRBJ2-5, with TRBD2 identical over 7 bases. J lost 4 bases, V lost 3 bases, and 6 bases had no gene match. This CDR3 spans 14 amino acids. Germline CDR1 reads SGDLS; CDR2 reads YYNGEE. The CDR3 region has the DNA TGTGCCAGCAGCGCACGACTAGCCAGAGAGACCCAGTACTTC. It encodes CASSARLARETQYF. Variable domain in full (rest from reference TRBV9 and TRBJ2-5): DSGVTQTPKHLITATGQRVTLRCSPRSGDLSVYWYQQSLDQGLQFLIQYYNGEERAKGNILERFSAQQFPDLHSELNLSSLELGDSALYFCASSARLARETQYFGPGTRLLVL.

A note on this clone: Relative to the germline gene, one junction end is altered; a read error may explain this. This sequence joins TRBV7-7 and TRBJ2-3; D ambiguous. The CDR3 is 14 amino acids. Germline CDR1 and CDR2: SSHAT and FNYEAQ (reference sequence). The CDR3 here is CASSLSVGSDTQYF. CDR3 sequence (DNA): TGTGCTAGCAGCTTAAGTGTGGGCTCGGATACGCAGTATTTT.

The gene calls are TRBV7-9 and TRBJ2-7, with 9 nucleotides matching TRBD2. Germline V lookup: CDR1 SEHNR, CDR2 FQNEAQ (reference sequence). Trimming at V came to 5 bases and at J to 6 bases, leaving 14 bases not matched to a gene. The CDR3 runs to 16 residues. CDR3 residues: CASSQDEGLASGEQYF. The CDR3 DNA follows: TGTGCCAGCAGCCAAGACGAGGGACTAGCAAGTGGCGAGCAGTACTTC.

CDR3 sequence reads: CASRLDSQYNSPLHF. CDR3 nucleotide sequence: TGTGCCAGCAGATTGGACAGCCAGTATAATTCACCCCTCCACTTT. The V and J genes are TRBV7-2 and TRBJ1-6; D is possibly TRBD1 (6 bases). The V gene lost 6 bases and the J gene lost 4 bases, with 13 bases spanning the gap. Germline assignment: CDR1 SGHTA and CDR2 FQGNSA. This CDR3 comprises 15 residues.

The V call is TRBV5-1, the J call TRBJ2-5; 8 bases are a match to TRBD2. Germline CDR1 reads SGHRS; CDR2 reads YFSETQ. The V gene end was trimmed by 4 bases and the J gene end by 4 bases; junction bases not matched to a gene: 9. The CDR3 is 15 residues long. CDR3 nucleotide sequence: TGCGCCAGCAGCGGAGTTCCGGGGGGGTTAGAGACCCAGTACTTC. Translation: CASSGVPGGLETQYF.